This TCR beta chain originates from a study of blood T cells in healthy people across ages. This clonotype came up a few times. V lost 8 bases, J lost 6 bases, and 4 bases stayed unmatched. Germline V gene sequence: CDR1 SQVTM, CDR2 ANQGSEA. CDR3 length: 12 residues. A second 7 to 11 cycle PCR used barcoded and J-beta primers. TCRdb redid the calling of the 5' RACE reads with MiXCR, one entry per CDR3 protein. The table records around 990,000 distinct CDR3 sequences, more than 30% of them present only once. This chain links TRBV29-1 with TRBJ2-2, with 9 positions matching TRBD1. This receptor was identified in a man between 18 and 29 years old in good health. Sequenced: blood. The CDR3 region has the DNA TGCAGCACGGGACAGGGTGCCGGGGAGCTGTTTTTT. The encoded protein is CSTGQGAGELFF.